This T cell receptor beta chain was found in a study of blood T cell repertoires in COVID-19. At the level of the study: The samples span acute and convalescent COVID-19 from the United States, Italy and Spain. Sources were T cells, B-cell-depleted T cells, or PBMCs; the material itself was cDNA or gDNA.

Original data processing: How many nucleated cells were present was estimated from reference gene primer amplification. The table came from immunoSEQ multiplex PCR; TCRdb's copy has only in-frame clones and leaves some out. V and J calls and clone size are those listed in that table; D and trimming were worked out from the DNA. The repertoire has approximately 300,000 clones, about 89% of them found once; the top ten carry roughly 6.7%. With V trimmed by 5 bases and J by 2 bases, 2 bases remained unmatched. The CDR3 is 13 residues long. The specimen was peripheral blood. The V call is TRBV12-3 or TRBV12-4, the J call TRBJ2-7; 8 bases agree with TRBD1. The TCR originated in a man younger than 35 who had recovered from COVID-19. The CDR3 loop is CASSQQGAYEQYF. In DNA, the CDR3 is TGTGCCAGCAGTCAACAGGGGGCCTACGAGCAGTACTTC.